The 32 T cell receptor beta chains reported below all come from one sample, sequenced in a study of T cell responses to AZD1222 COVID-19 vaccine. Some clones are missing from TCRdb's copy, which holds only in-frame ones; the method was immunoSEQ multiplex PCR. Of about 85,000 clones listed, approximately 91% are singletons. The input for sequencing was peripheral blood, taken on day 0 of AZD1222 vaccination. The receptor source for this set is an adult in good health.

The rearrangement joins TRBV4-2 to TRBJ2-6; TRBD1 is a possible D gene (6 bases). V gave up 0 bases and J gave up 1 base, with 10 bases separating them. This CDR3 is 17 amino acids long. CDR1 is LGHNA, CDR2 YNFKEQ, per germline. CDR3 nucleotide sequence: TGTGCCAGCAGCCAAGAACGTACAGGGTCTGGGGCCAACGTCCTGACTTTC. It encodes CASSQERTGSGANVLTF.

This sequence joins TRBV11-2 and TRBJ1-2; weak D call: TRBD1 (6 bases). Germline-derived CDR1 and CDR2 are SGHAT and FQNNGV. The CDR3 has 15 amino acids. With 0 bases removed from V and 0 bases from J, the gap between germline ends came to 8 bases. CDR3: CASSLDQGPNYGYTF. DNA for the CDR3: TGTGCCAGCAGCTTAGATCAGGGGCCTAACTATGGCTACACCTTC.

The chain carries TRBV27 and TRBJ2-7, with 8 bases lining up with TRBD1. Trimming removed 6 bases from V and 1 base from J; junction bases left unmatched: 8. The CDR3 is 15 residues long. CDR1 and CDR2 (germline): MNHEY, SMNVEV (reference sequence). CDR3 sequence (DNA): TGTGCCAGCAGCAACCCACGGACAGGGTCCTACGAGCAGTACTTC. It translates to CASSNPRTGSYEQYF.

This chain links TRBV7-9 with TRBJ1-2, with 8 bases matching TRBD1. Germline values: CDR1 SEHNR, CDR2 FQNEAQ (reference sequence). The CDR3 sequence is 12 residues long. V gave up 8 bases and J gave up 5 bases; unmatched junction bases: 4. CDR3 region: CASGTGTYGYTF. The CDR3 nucleotides read TGTGCCAGCGGGACAGGAACTTATGGCTACACCTTC.

The gene calls are TRBV4-1 and TRBJ2-3; D is unclear. The germline CDR1 and CDR2 sequences are MGHRA and YSYEKL. This CDR3 has 16 residues. The V end was cut by 3 bases, the J end by 0 bases, with 13 bases between. The chain's CDR3 is CASSQRPSPSTDTQYF. The CDR3 DNA is TGCGCCAGCAGCCAGCGACCAAGCCCTAGCACAGATACGCAGTATTTT.

The rearrangement joins TRBV3-1 (or the pseudogene TRBV3-2) to TRBJ2-3, with 11 nucleotides matching TRBD2. Germline V lookup: CDR1 LGHDT, CDR2 YNNKEL (reference sequence). This CDR3 contains 20 residues. V shed 0 bases, J shed 2 bases, and the junction held 13 bases outside the gene matches. CDR3 DNA: TGTGCCAGCAGCCAAGAGGGGGGACTAGCGGAGGTGGGGCACACAGATACGCAGTATTTT. It is translated as CASSQEGGLAEVGHTDTQYF.

The chain links TRBV13 to TRBJ1-1; D unclear. V shed 2 bases and J shed 4 bases, with 2 bases lying between them. CDR1 and CDR2 from the germline V gene are PRHDT and FYEKMQ (reference sequence). CDR3 length equals 11 residues. The CDR3 nucleotides read TGTGCCAGCAGCTTAACCACTGAAGCTTTCTTT. The encoded protein is CASSLTTEAFF.

This rearrangement joins TRBV10-3 to TRBJ2-7, with a tentative D call TRBD1 (6 bases). Trimming removed 4 bases from V and 2 bases from J, with 12 bases in between. This CDR3 has 14 residues. The V gene's germline CDR1 is ENHRY and CDR2 SYGVKD. The CDR3 coding sequence is TGTGCCATCAGTGGCCCCGACAGGCCCTACGAGCAGTACTTC. It encodes CAISGPDRPYEQYF.

The chain has TRBV5-5 and TRBJ2-7; unclear D gene. The CDR3 is 15 amino acids. The germline V gene encodes CDR1 SGHKS and CDR2 YYEKEE (reference sequence). Trimming stripped 2 bases from V and 7 bases from J, with 19 bases between. The CDR3, as DNA: TGTGCCAGCAGCTTAGGAATCTCCGAAGTCGGGGAGCAGTACTTC. It specifies CASSLGISEVGEQYF.

This chain links TRBV19 with TRBJ2-1, with 7 bases fitting TRBD2. The V gene's germline CDR1 is LNHDA and CDR2 SQIVND (reference sequence). Losses at the gene ends were 3 bases for V and 4 bases for J; bases not matched to a gene: 9. The CDR3 runs 16 residues. CDR3 coding DNA: TGTGCCAGTAGTATGGACTCGGGGGGACCTTACAATGAGCAGTTCTTC. It translates to CASSMDSGGPYNEQFF.

The rearrangement uses TRBV7-9 and TRBJ1-1; 7 bases line up with TRBD1. CDR1 and CDR2 from the germline V gene are SEHNR and FQNEAQ (reference sequence). Unmatched junction bases numbered 9, after V lost 6 bases and J lost 2 bases. The CDR3 contains 15 residues. This chain's CDR3 is CASSDQGTVNTEAFF. The CDR3 bases are TGTGCCAGCAGTGACCAGGGGACAGTCAACACTGAAGCTTTCTTT. Together with reference TRBV7-9 and TRBJ1-1, the CDR3 gives the full variable domain: DTGVSQNPRHKITKRGQNVTFRCDPISEHNRLYWYRQTLGQGPEFLTYFQNEAQLEKSRLLSDRFSAERPKGSFSTLEIQRTEQGDSAMYLCASSDQGTVNTEAFFGQGTRLTVV.

J is TRBJ1-1 and V is TRBV5-1, with 7 bases that match TRBD1. The germline gives CDR1 SGHRS, CDR2 YFSETQ. After removal of 4 bases from V and 5 bases from J, the junction contained 17 bases not matched to a gene. This CDR3 is built from 17 residues. The CDR3 DNA reads as TGCGCCAGCAGCGACCCAGTGAGGAGGGGGCGAGAAACTGAAGCTTTCTTT. Encoded protein: CASSDPVRRGRETEAFF.

CDR3 region: CASSFGTSSYNEQFF. The CDR3 DNA sequence: TGTGCCAGCAGCTTTGGGACTAGCTCCTACAATGAGCAGTTCTTC. The gene calls are TRBV13 and TRBJ2-1, with TRBD2 matching over 8 bases. V gave up 3 bases and J gave up 0 bases; unmatched junction bases: 1. CDR1 and CDR2 (germline): PRHDT, FYEKMQ (reference sequence). The CDR3 has 15 amino acids.

The genes are TRBV11-2 and TRBJ1-6, with a possible D match to TRBD1 (5 bases). V was pared by 2 bases and J by 10 bases, with 15 bases between. Germline V gene sequence: CDR1 SGHAT, CDR2 FQNNGV. The CDR3 covers 15 residues. CDR3 amino acids: CASSLRQGGRSPLHF. DNA of the CDR3: TGTGCCAGCAGCTTACGGCAGGGAGGAAGATCACCCCTCCACTTT.

This rearrangement joins TRBV10-2 to TRBJ2-7; D call uncertain. Trimming shortened V by 3 bases and J by 6 bases, and 12 bases separated the two germline ends. CDR3 length equals 13 residues. CDR1 and CDR2 (germline): WSHSY, SAAADI. The CDR3 region is CASSDFGPGEQYF. CDR3 DNA: TGCGCCAGCAGTGATTTTGGTCCGGGCGAGCAGTACTTC.

This chain joins TRBV5-4 and TRBJ1-1; tentative D call: TRBD1 (6 bases). Trimming shortened V by 4 bases and J by 9 bases, and 31 bases separated the two germline ends. The germline gives CDR1 SGHNT, CDR2 YYREEE (reference sequence). This CDR3 has 18 residues. The CDR3: CASSQPWGGESGREQAFF. In DNA, the CDR3 is TGTGCCAGCAGCCAGCCCTGGGGGGGCGAGAGCGGACGCGAGCAAGCTTTCTTT.

V is TRBV2 and J is TRBJ2-7; a weak D match, TRBD1 (5 bases). Trimming cost V 3 bases and J 1 base, with 10 bases left between them. Germline V gene sequence: CDR1 SNHLY, CDR2 FYNNEI. This CDR3 region has 14 residues. CDR3 in DNA: TGTGCCAGCAGTGACAGGGAAACTTCCTACGAGCAGTACTTC. It is translated as CASSDRETSYEQYF.

The J gene is TRBJ2-7, the V gene TRBV2; 8 bases agree with TRBD2. Germline V lookup: CDR1 SNHLY, CDR2 FYNNEI. The V and J ends lost 6 bases and 5 bases, in that order; junction bases with no gene match: 18. CDR3 length equals 17 residues. CDR3 DNA: TGTGCCAGCAGGAACGGGGCGGGAGGCAGTTACAGCAACGAGCAGTACTTC. This codes for CASRNGAGGSYSNEQYF.

On this clone: This clone may be a read error of a much larger clone one base away. V and J are TRBV11-2 and TRBJ1-5, with D uncertain. CDR3 size: 14 residues. Germline CDR1 SGHAT, CDR2 FQNNGV. Between the trimmed V and J ends, which lost 1 base and 1 base, there was a span of 5 bases. In nucleotides, the CDR3 is TGTGCCAGCAGCTTAGGAGGGAGCAATCAGCCCCAGCATTTT. This codes for CASSLGGSNQPQHF.

The chain is built from TRBV5-1 and TRBJ1-5, with D unresolved. The V end lost 1 base, the J end lost 0 bases, and 8 bases lay between the germline ends. The CDR3 runs 15 residues. Germline V gene data show CDR1 as SGHRS and CDR2 as YFSETQ. The CDR3 loop reads CASSLHSGSNQPQHF. The DNA of the CDR3 is TGCGCCAGCAGCTTGCACTCGGGTAGCAATCAGCCCCAGCATTTT.

The CDR3 protein is CASSIPQGLYGYTF. CDR3 coding DNA: TGTGCCAGTAGTATCCCACAGGGCCTCTATGGCTACACCTTC. The gene calls are TRBV19 and TRBJ1-2; possible D gene TRBD1, 6 bases. This CDR3 is built from 14 residues. Germline V gene data show CDR1 as LNHDA and CDR2 as SQIVND (reference sequence). V dropped 3 bases and J dropped 4 bases, with 12 bases sitting between them.

The gene calls are TRBV7-2 and TRBJ2-7; D is perhaps TRBD1 or TRBD2 (5 bases each). Germline values: CDR1 SGHTA, CDR2 FQGNSA. V gave up 3 bases and J gave up 0 bases, with 15 bases separating them. The CDR3 extends over 16 amino acids. The CDR3: CASSFVGPTSSYEQYF. The CDR3 nucleotides read TGTGCCAGCAGCTTCGTGGGACCGACAAGCTCCTACGAGCAGTACTTC.

The V and J genes are TRBV9 and TRBJ2-5, with TRBD2 matching over 10 bases. This CDR3 region has 16 residues. Trimming cost V 0 bases and J 5 bases; bases outside gene matches: 7. Per the germline V gene, CDR1 is SGDLS and CDR2 is YYNGEE. As DNA, the CDR3 is TGTGCCAGCAGCGTAGCCCCTAGCGGGAGTACTGAGACCCAGTACTTC. This sequence encodes CASSVAPSGSTETQYF.

V gene TRBV28 combines with J gene TRBJ2-7; D call uncertain. V was clipped by 5 bases and J by 4 bases, with 18 bases between them. Germline V gene lookup returns CDR1 MDHEN and CDR2 SYDVKM. This CDR3 is 15 amino acids long. CDR3 nucleotide sequence: TGTGCCAGCAGTGGCTCCGACCTCGTTCGGTACGAGCAGTACTTC. It translates to CASSGSDLVRYEQYF.

The V call is TRBV18, the J call TRBJ1-5; D not certain. Per the germline V gene, CDR1 is KGHSH and CDR2 is LQKENI. The CDR3 has 13 residues. V lost 2 bases and J lost 10, with 12 bases in between. The CDR3 DNA is TGTGCCAGCTCACCATCGAGGGTAGTTCCCCAGCATTTT. Translating gives CASSPSRVVPQHF.

This clone was observed once. In nucleotides, the CDR3 is TGTGCCAGTAGTATAAGGAGTGAAGCCAAAAACATTCAGTACTTC. Protein sequence: CASSIRSEAKNIQYF. The chain employs TRBV19 and TRBJ2-4, with D hard to call. Deletions cut 2 bases from V and 0 bases from J, with 8 bases between. This CDR3 region has 15 residues. CDR1 is LNHDA and CDR2 is SQIVND in the germline V gene (reference sequence).

The chain couples TRBV27 to TRBJ1-2, with TRBD1 as a possible D gene (5 bases). The CDR3 runs to 13 residues. Germline CDR1 MNHEY, CDR2 SMNVEV (reference sequence). Trimming shortened V by 1 base and J by 7 bases, and 10 bases separated the two germline ends. The CDR3 is CASSLLGGTGYTF. CDR3 nucleotide sequence: TGTGCCAGCAGTTTATTAGGCGGGACTGGCTACACCTTC.

V is TRBV28 and J is TRBJ1-2, with TRBD1 identical over 8 bases. The length of the CDR3 is 15 residues. The V segment lost 6 bases and the J segment 5 bases; nucleotides outside the gene matches: 11. The germline V gene has CDR1 MDHEN and CDR2 SYDVKM. Here the CDR3 reads CASRPYRGLGYGYTF. The CDR3 DNA follows: TGTGCCAGCAGACCATACAGGGGGTTAGGGTATGGCTACACCTTC.

The chain carries TRBV19 and TRBJ1-2; no clear D gene. V was shortened by 7 bases and J by 5 bases, with 20 bases between the two germline ends. CDR3 length: 15 residues. The germline CDR1 and CDR2 sequences are LNHDA and SQIVND (reference sequence). This chain's CDR3 is CASKATGREVYGYTF. Here the CDR3 DNA reads TGTGCCAGTAAGGCCACGGGCAGAGAGGTTTATGGCTACACCTTC.

In its sample, this clone was seen a few times. The genes are TRBV3-1 (or the pseudogene TRBV3-2) and TRBJ2-7; 15 bases fit TRBD2. CDR1 LGHDT and CDR2 YNNKEL come from the germline V gene (reference sequence). The CDR3 is 19 amino acids. J gave up 2 bases and V 0 bases, and 8 bases lay outside the gene matches. The CDR3 DNA reads as TGTGCCAGCAGCCAAGAATGGGGACTAGCGGGAGGTGGGCCCTACGAGCAGTACTTC. Translation: CASSQEWGLAGGGPYEQYF.

The rearrangement links TRBV29-1 to TRBJ2-7; TRBD2 matches 9 bases. The V and J ends lost 3 bases and 4 bases, in that order; junction bases with no gene match: 7. Looked up from germline, CDR1 is SQVTM and CDR2 is ANQGSEA. The CDR3 has 14 amino acids. CDR3 in amino acids: CSVELREGQYEQYF. CDR3 DNA: TGCAGCGTTGAGTTGCGGGAGGGCCAGTACGAGCAGTACTTC.

The rearrangement joins TRBV6-1 to TRBJ1-6; 7 positions agree with TRBD1. V gave up 2 bases and J gave up 6 bases; unmatched junction bases: 4. This CDR3 is 15 amino acids long. Looked up from germline, CDR1 is MNHNS and CDR2 is SASEGT. This CDR3 reads CASSEMRQGNSPLHF. In nucleotides, the CDR3 is TGTGCCAGCAGTGAAATGAGACAGGGTAATTCACCCCTCCACTTT.